This entry lists 15 T cell receptor beta chains sequenced from one sample in a study of blood T cell repertoires in COVID-19. Data came from immunoSEQ multiplex PCR; TCRdb stores just in-frame clones and leaves some out. The data show roughly 75,000 clones, about four fifths seen once. Source material: peripheral blood. These receptors were taken from a man aged 50-60 years with acute or convalescent COVID-19.

The chain recombines TRBV19 with TRBJ2-5, with 7 bases matching TRBD2. J was trimmed by 2 bases and V by 1 base; bases with no gene match: 4. The CDR3 is 15 residues long. Germline CDR1 LNHDA, CDR2 SQIVND (reference sequence). Here the CDR3 DNA reads TGTGCCAGTAGTATAGGGGGGGGAATACAAGAGACCCAGTACTTC. Translating gives CASSIGGGIQETQYF.

This clone showed up just a few times. This chain joins TRBV3-1 (or the pseudogene TRBV3-2) and TRBJ1-5; D is undetermined. Per germline, CDR1 LGHDT and CDR2 YNNKEL (reference sequence). The CDR3 has 16 residues. The ends were cut back, 0 bases at V and 2 bases at J, with 11 bases in the middle. The CDR3 loop reads CASSQDQGGGNQPQHF. In nucleotides, the CDR3 is TGTGCCAGCAGCCAAGACCAAGGTGGAGGCAATCAGCCCCAGCATTTT.

The V call is TRBV27, the J call TRBJ1-2; D remains ambiguous. This CDR3 is 13 amino acids long. Trimming removed 0 bases at V and 2 bases at J, with 4 bases between. The germline gives CDR1 MNHEY, CDR2 SMNVEV (reference sequence). The CDR3 region has the DNA TGTGCCAGCAGTTTATCCAGGAACTATGGCTACACCTTC. Its translation: CASSLSRNYGYTF.

The chain combines TRBV27 with TRBJ2-7, with 7 bases lining up with TRBD1. V was clipped by 6 bases and J by 3 bases; unmatched bases: 26. CDR3 size: 20 residues. Germline CDR1 and CDR2: MNHEY and SMNVEV (reference sequence). DNA of the CDR3: TGTGCCAGCAGCCTCAGGGCTCCCGAGGGGGCGATCCGCCTCGACTACGAGCAGTACTTC. It specifies CASSLRAPEGAIRLDYEQYF.

This clone came up once. The genes are TRBV7-9 and TRBJ2-7; a weak D match, TRBD1 (6 bases). CDR1 and CDR2 (germline): SEHNR, FQNEAQ (reference sequence). Trimming removed 2 bases from V and 1 base from J, with 12 bases in between. This CDR3 contains 15 residues. The CDR3 DNA sequence: TGTGCCAGCAGCTTACGTACAGGGCTTTCCTACGAGCAGTACTTC. It encodes CASSLRTGLSYEQYF.

This chain joins TRBV29-1 and TRBJ2-1; no firm D call. CDR1 is SQVTM, CDR2 ANQGSEA, per germline. The CDR3 has 8 residues. Trimming removed 7 bases from V and 8 bases from J, with 3 bases in between. CDR3 DNA sequence: TGCAGCGGCGATGAGCAGTTCTTC. It yields the protein CSGDEQFF.

This clone has only one observation. This chain's CDR3 is CASSLDFGTGAYEQYF. CDR3 nucleotide sequence: TGTGCCAGCAGCTTAGATTTCGGGACAGGGGCCTACGAGCAGTACTTC. The chain joins TRBV7-9 to TRBJ2-7; TRBD1 matches at 10 bases. Germline V lookup: CDR1 SEHNR, CDR2 FQNEAQ (reference sequence). V dropped 1 base and J dropped 2; count of bases not matched to a gene: 5. The CDR3 spans 16 residues. Full variable domain (remainder filled in from reference TRBV7-9 and TRBJ2-7): DTGVSQNPRHKITKRGQNVTFRCDPISEHNRLYWYRQTLGQGPEFLTYFQNEAQLEKSRLLSDRFSAERPKGSFSTLEIQRTEQGDSAMYLCASSLDFGTGAYEQYFGPGTRLTVT.

The rearrangement links TRBV29-1 to TRBJ2-5; possible D gene TRBD1, 5 bases. This CDR3 comprises 13 residues. Between the trimmed V and J ends, which lost 7 bases and 9 bases, there was a span of 21 bases. CDR1 is SQVTM, CDR2 ANQGSEA, per germline. DNA of the CDR3: TGCAGCGACCGATATCAGGGCGGAACGTCCCAGTACTTC. Encoded protein: CSDRYQGGTSQYF.

This chain joins TRBV7-2 and TRBJ2-6; the match to TRBD2 covers 7 bases. Per germline, CDR1 SGHTA and CDR2 FQGNSA. The CDR3 runs to 15 residues. J lost 3 bases, V lost 5 bases, and 4 bases had no gene match. For the CDR3, the DNA is TGTGCCAGCAGCACCGGGAGGTTTGGGGCCAACGTCCTGACTTTC. Translation: CASSTGRFGANVLTF.

CDR3 DNA sequence: TGCGCCAGCAGCCAAGTGGGTGGACAGGGGAGCAAAAACATTCAGTACTTC. This codes for CASSQVGGQGSKNIQYF. The V and J genes are TRBV4-3 and TRBJ2-4; 9 bases are a match to TRBD1. Losses at the gene ends were 1 base for V and 3 bases for J; bases not matched to a gene: 7. CDR3 length: 17 residues. CDR1 and CDR2 (germline): LGHNA, YSLEER.

V usage is TRBV11-2 and J usage is TRBJ2-2; D is perhaps TRBD2 (6 bases). Germline CDR1 SGHAT, CDR2 FQNNGV. The CDR3 runs to 14 residues. Trimming removed 6 bases at V and 4 bases at J, with 12 bases between. CDR3 amino acids: CASRRQGGTGELFF. The CDR3 region has the DNA TGTGCCAGCAGAAGGCAGGGAGGCACCGGGGAGCTGTTTTTT.

This chain links TRBV10-3 with TRBJ1-1, with D maybe TRBD1 (5 bases). CDR3 length equals 13 residues. Trimming took 7 bases from V and 1 from J, leaving 10 bases between them. CDR1 ENHRY and CDR2 SYGVKD come from the germline V gene. The chain's CDR3 is CAITLQENTEAFF. The CDR3 DNA reads TGTGCCATCACACTACAGGAGAACACTGAAGCTTTCTTT.

The V and J genes are TRBV19 and TRBJ1-1; no firm D call. In germline, CDR1 is LNHDA, CDR2 SQIVND (reference sequence). The CDR3 runs to 15 residues. V was clipped by 5 bases and J by 1 base, with 14 bases between them. The CDR3 bases are TGTGCCAGTAGTCCTCAGGCACAGCCGAACACTGAAGCTTTCTTT. This encodes CASSPQAQPNTEAFF. The whole variable domain, remainder taken from reference TRBV19 and TRBJ1-1, is DGGITQSPKYLFRKEGQNVTLSCEQNLNHDAMYWYRQDPGQGLRLIYYSQIVNDFQKGDIAEGYSVSREKKESFPLTVTSAQKNPTAFYLCASSPQAQPNTEAFFGQGTRLTVV.

The chain joins TRBV15 to TRBJ2-3, with TRBD1 matching over 10 bases. This CDR3 contains 17 residues. CDR1 is LNHNV and CDR2 is YYDKDF in the germline V gene (reference sequence). Losses at the gene ends were 1 base for V and 1 base for J; bases not matched to a gene: 5. The CDR3 bases are TGTGCCACCAGCAGAGGAGGAGGGACAGGGGGCACAGATACGCAGTATTTT. Protein: CATSRGGGTGGTDTQYF.

In this sample, this clone turned up once. J is TRBJ1-5 and V is TRBV4-2; no reliable D call. V was pared by 1 base and J by 6 bases, with 13 bases between. CDR1 is LGHNA, CDR2 YNFKEQ, per germline. The CDR3 sequence is 15 residues long. The CDR3 sequence is CASSQGRQAFQPQHF. The CDR3 coding sequence is TGTGCCAGCAGCCAAGGTCGGCAGGCTTTTCAGCCCCAGCATTTT.